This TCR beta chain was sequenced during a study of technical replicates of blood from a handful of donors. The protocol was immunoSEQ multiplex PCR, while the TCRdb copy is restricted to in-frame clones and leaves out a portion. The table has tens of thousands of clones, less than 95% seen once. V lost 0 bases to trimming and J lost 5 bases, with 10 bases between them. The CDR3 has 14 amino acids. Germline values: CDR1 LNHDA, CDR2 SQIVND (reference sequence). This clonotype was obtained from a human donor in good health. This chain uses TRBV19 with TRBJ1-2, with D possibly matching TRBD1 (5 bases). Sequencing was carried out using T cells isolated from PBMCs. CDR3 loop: CASSIDLGGYGYTF. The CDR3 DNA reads TGTGCCAGTAGTATAGACCTCGGGGGATATGGCTACACCTTC. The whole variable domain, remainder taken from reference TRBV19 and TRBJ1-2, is DGGITQSPKYLFRKEGQNVTLSCEQNLNHDAMYWYRQDPGQGLRLIYYSQIVNDFQKGDIAEGYSVSREKKESFPLTVTSAQKNPTAFYLCASSIDLGGYGYTFGSGTRLTVV.